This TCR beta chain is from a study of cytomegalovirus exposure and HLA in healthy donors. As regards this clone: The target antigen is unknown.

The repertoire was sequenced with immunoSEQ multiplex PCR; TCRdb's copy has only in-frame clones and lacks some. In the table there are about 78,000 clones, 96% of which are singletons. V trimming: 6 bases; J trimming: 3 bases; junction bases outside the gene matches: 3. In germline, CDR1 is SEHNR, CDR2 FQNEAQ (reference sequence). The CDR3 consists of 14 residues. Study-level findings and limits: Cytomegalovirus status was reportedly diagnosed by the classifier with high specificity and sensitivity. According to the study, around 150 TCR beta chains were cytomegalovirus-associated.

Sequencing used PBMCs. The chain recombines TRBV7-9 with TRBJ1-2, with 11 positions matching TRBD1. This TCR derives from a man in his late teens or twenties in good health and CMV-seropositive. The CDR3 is CASRGQGVYYGYTF. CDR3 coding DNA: TGTGCCAGCAGGGGACAGGGGGTCTACTATGGCTACACCTTC.